Listed here are 20 T cell receptor beta chains from one sample, sequenced in a study of CD8 T cells in ankylosing spondylitis. TCRdb re-analysed the 5' RACE reads in MiXCR, keeping a single row per CDR3 protein. The sample contains 150,000 to 200,000 distinct CDR3 sequences, 25% to 35% of which appear only once. The sample taken for sequencing was synovial fluid, either unsorted or a sorted T cell fraction (not recorded which). These receptors were collected from a male donor with ankylosing spondylitis.

As for this clonotype: A read error may produce the germline difference seen at one junction end. The CDR3 sequence is CAISESSNEQFF. CDR3 coding DNA: TGTGCCATCAGTGAGTCCTCCAATGAGCAGTTCTTC. This rearrangement joins TRBV10-3 to TRBJ2-1; D call uncertain. CDR3 length equals 12 residues. Looked up from germline, CDR1 is ENHRY and CDR2 is SYGVKD.

A few counts support this clonotype. This sequence joins TRBV12-3 or TRBV12-4 and TRBJ2-1, with a tentative D call TRBD2 (6 bases). The CDR3 contains 15 residues. V was trimmed by 6 bases and J by 5 bases, leaving 17 bases between them. The CDR3 sequence: CASRRAGPYHNEQFF. As DNA, the CDR3 is TGTGCCAGCAGAAGAGCGGGTCCCTACCACAATGAGCAGTTCTTC.

The chain links TRBV5-6 to TRBJ1-1; TRBD1 is a possible D gene (6 bases). V lost 1 base, J lost 1 base, and 14 bases lay in between. Germline lookup yields CDR1 SGHDT and CDR2 YYEEEE. The CDR3 totals 16 residues. CDR3 sequence (DNA): TGTGCCAGCAGCTTGTTGGGGGGCAGCGCGAACACTGAAGCTTTCTTT. Protein sequence: CASSLLGGSANTEAFF. Based on the CDR3 plus reference TRBV5-6 and TRBJ1-1, the full variable domain is DAGVTQSPTHLIKTRGQQVTLRCSPKSGHDTVSWYQQALGQGPQFIFQYYEEEERQRGNFPDRFSGHQFPNYSSELNVNALLLGDSALYLCASSLLGGSANTEAFFGQGTRLTVV.

The J gene is TRBJ1-4, the V gene TRBV12-3 or TRBV12-4, with a weak D call TRBD1 (6 bases). The V and J ends lost 3 bases and 11 bases respectively, with 16 bases between them. The CDR3 runs to 14 residues. CDR3 bases: TGTGCCAGCAGTTTCTCAATCGGGAGGGGGAAACTGTTTTTT. Translated: CASSFSIGRGKLFF.

The chain couples TRBV27 to TRBJ1-1; 8 bases line up with TRBD1. The germline V gene encodes CDR1 MNHEY and CDR2 SMNVEV (reference sequence). Losses at the gene ends were 4 bases for V and 0 bases for J; bases not matched to a gene: 4. The CDR3 totals 15 residues. DNA for the CDR3: TGTGCCAGCAGTTCTTGGACAGGGCTGAACACTGAAGCTTTCTTT. Protein: CASSSWTGLNTEAFF.

V usage is TRBV6-1 and J usage is TRBJ2-7, with D hard to call. Germline V gene sequence: CDR1 MNHNS, CDR2 SASEGT. This CDR3 has 14 amino acids. V lost 7 bases and J 6 bases, leaving 19 bases between the germline ends. As DNA, the CDR3 is TGTGCCAGCACGGGCTTTAGGGTAAACGGCGAGCAGTACTTC. Its translation is CASTGFRVNGEQYF.

The CDR3 is CASSLAPGNQETQYF. The DNA of the CDR3 is TGTGCCAGCAGCTTAGCCCCGGGGAATCAAGAGACCCAGTACTTC. The chain has TRBV7-2 and TRBJ2-5; TRBD2 might be the D (5 bases). Per the germline V gene, CDR1 is SGHTA and CDR2 is FQGNSA. This CDR3 is 15 amino acids long. Trimming took off 0 bases at V and 2 bases at J, with 10 bases between the two ends.

The genes are TRBV20-1 and TRBJ2-3, with TRBD1 matching over 8 bases. The CDR3 totals 16 residues. Germline V gives CDR1 DFQATT, CDR2 SNEGSKA (reference sequence). Trimming at V came to 2 bases and at J to 0 bases, leaving 7 bases not matched to a gene. The chain's CDR3 is CSARRPGQESTDTQYF. CDR3 nucleotide sequence: TGCAGTGCTAGACGACCGGGACAGGAAAGCACAGATACGCAGTATTTT.

This clonotype is a singleton in its sample. The rearrangement links TRBV20-1 to TRBJ2-5; D gene unclear. Germline CDR1 and CDR2: DFQATT and SNEGSKA (reference sequence). The CDR3 sequence is 13 residues long. V shed 6 bases and J shed 3 bases, with 14 bases lying between them. DNA for the CDR3: TGCAGTGCCGAGGATGGTACGAAAGAGACCCAGTACTTC. This encodes CSAEDGTKETQYF.

This clonotype was seen only a few times. The chain carries TRBV20-1 and TRBJ2-7, with D perhaps assigned TRBD1 or TRBD2 (5 bases each). In germline, CDR1 is DFQATT, CDR2 SNEGSKA (reference sequence). The length of the CDR3 is 11 residues. The V end was cut by 3 bases, the J end by 6 bases, with 9 bases between. The CDR3 is CSASLGAEQYF. The CDR3 nucleotides are TGCAGTGCTAGTCTCGGGGCCGAGCAGTACTTC.

This clonotype appeared a few times. The CDR3 region is CATRYGGSEKLFF. CDR3 nucleotide sequence: TGTGCCACCCGGTACGGGGGAAGTGAAAAACTGTTTTTT. V gene TRBV6-6 combines with J gene TRBJ1-4, with D perhaps matching TRBD1 (5 bases). CDR1 is MNHNY and CDR2 is SVGAGI in the germline V gene (reference sequence). V gave up 10 bases and J gave up 7 bases, with 16 bases separating them. The CDR3 covers 13 residues.

The chain links TRBV20-1 to TRBJ2-5; 10 nucleotides align to TRBD2. V gave up 3 bases and J gave up 9 bases; unmatched junction bases: 10. From germline, CDR1 is DFQATT and CDR2 SNEGSKA (reference sequence). The CDR3 length is 14 residues. In nucleotides, the CDR3 is TGCAGTGCTAGCCTAGCGGGGGCATTTGGGGCCCAGTACTTC. Its translation: CSASLAGAFGAQYF.

The table lists this clonotype with many counts. The chain couples TRBV6-1 to TRBJ2-1; 13 positions match TRBD2. The CDR3 spans 15 residues. Germline V gene data show CDR1 as MNHNS and CDR2 as SASEGT. V shed 7 bases and J 7 bases; nucleotides not matched to a gene: 7. Written as DNA, the CDR3 is TGTGCCAGCAACCAACTAGCGGGAGGGCGTAATGAGCAGTTCTTC. Residues: CASNQLAGGRNEQFF.

This clonotype showed up many times. The chain carries TRBV27 and TRBJ2-7; TRBD1 agrees at 7 bases. Germline V gene sequence: CDR1 MNHEY, CDR2 SMNVEV (reference sequence). V was clipped by 1 base and J by 4 bases; unmatched bases: 4. This CDR3 is built from 14 residues. The CDR3 here is CASSLYRGEYEQYF. The CDR3 DNA follows: TGTGCCAGCAGTTTATACAGGGGCGAGTACGAGCAGTACTTC.

The gene calls are TRBV7-3 and TRBJ1-6; D ambiguous. Germline CDR1 reads SGHTA; CDR2 reads FQGTGA. V lost 3 bases and J 7 bases, leaving 7 bases between the germline ends. This CDR3 comprises 13 residues. CDR3 bases: TGTGCCAGCAGCTTGCAGGAGAATTCACCCCTCCACTTT. Amino acid sequence: CASSLQENSPLHF.

The gene calls are TRBV5-1 and TRBJ1-4, with D possibly matching TRBD1 (5 bases). V lost 2 bases, J lost 7 bases, and 12 bases lay in between. The CDR3 covers 14 residues. Per the germline V gene, CDR1 is SGHRS and CDR2 is YFSETQ. The CDR3 nucleotides are TGCGCCAGCAGCTTCCAAGGGGCGCCTGAAAAACTGTTTTTT. Its translation is CASSFQGAPEKLFF.

The chain employs TRBV6-2 or TRBV6-3 and TRBJ2-1; 14 bases map to TRBD2. V lost 7 bases and J lost 6; bases outside the gene matches: 5. Germline lookup yields CDR1 MNHEY and CDR2 SVGEGT. The CDR3 is 15 residues long. DNA for the CDR3: TGTGCCAGCACTCTGGGACTAGCGGGAGCCAATGAGCAGTTCTTC. Translated, it gives CASTLGLAGANEQFF.

This chain connects TRBV6-1 to TRBJ1-5, with D perhaps matching TRBD1 (6 bases). CDR1 MNHNS and CDR2 SASEGT come from the germline V gene. The CDR3 contains 14 residues. V lost 6 bases, J lost 7 bases, and 16 bases lay in between. In DNA form, the CDR3 reads TGTGCCAGCAGCCGGGACATCGGAGGGCAGCCCCAGCATTTT. Translating it yields CASSRDIGGQPQHF.

The chain carries TRBV20-1 and TRBJ1-2; 7 nucleotides match TRBD1. CDR1 and CDR2 from the germline V gene are DFQATT and SNEGSKA (reference sequence). The CDR3 contains 11 residues. This CDR3 is CSSGQPVGYTF. As DNA, the CDR3 is TGCAGCTCGGGACAGCCGGTTGGCTACACCTTC.

This clonotype was seen only a few times. The rearrangement uses TRBV7-8 and TRBJ2-5; 9 nucleotides agree with TRBD2. The CDR3 contains 15 residues. V shed 1 base, J shed 5 bases, and the junction held 5 bases outside the gene matches. Germline V gives CDR1 SGHVS, CDR2 FQNEAQ. CDR3 nucleotide sequence: TGTGCCAGCAGCTTAGGGGCGGGGGGGCGTGAGACCCAGTACTTC. Translating it yields CASSLGAGGRETQYF.